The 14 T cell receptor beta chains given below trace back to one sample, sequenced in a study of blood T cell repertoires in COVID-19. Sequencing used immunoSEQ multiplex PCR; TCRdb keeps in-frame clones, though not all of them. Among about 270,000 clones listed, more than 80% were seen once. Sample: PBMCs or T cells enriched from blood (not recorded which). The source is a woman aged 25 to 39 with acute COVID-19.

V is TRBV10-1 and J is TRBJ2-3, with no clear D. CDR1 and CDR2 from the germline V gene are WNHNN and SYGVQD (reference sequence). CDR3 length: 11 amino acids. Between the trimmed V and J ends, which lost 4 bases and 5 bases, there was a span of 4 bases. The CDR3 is CASSGGDTQYF. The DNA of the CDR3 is TGCGCCAGCAGTGGAGGAGATACGCAGTATTTT.

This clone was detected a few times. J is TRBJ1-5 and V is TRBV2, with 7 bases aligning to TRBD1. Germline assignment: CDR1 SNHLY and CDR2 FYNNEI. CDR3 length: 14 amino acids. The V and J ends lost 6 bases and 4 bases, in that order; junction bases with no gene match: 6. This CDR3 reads CASSRDSLNQPQHF. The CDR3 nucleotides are TGTGCCAGCAGCCGGGACAGCCTAAATCAGCCCCAGCATTTT.

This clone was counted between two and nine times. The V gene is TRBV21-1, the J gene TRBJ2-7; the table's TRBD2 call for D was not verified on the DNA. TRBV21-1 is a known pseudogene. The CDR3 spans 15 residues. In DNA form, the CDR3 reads TGTGCCAGCAGCGAAAGAGCGGGAGGGTTCCACGAGCAGTACTTC. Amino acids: CASSERAGGFHEQYF.

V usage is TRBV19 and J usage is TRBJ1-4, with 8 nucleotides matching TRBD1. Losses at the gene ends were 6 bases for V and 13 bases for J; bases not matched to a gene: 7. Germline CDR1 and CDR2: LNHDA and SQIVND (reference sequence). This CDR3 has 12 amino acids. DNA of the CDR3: TGTGCCAGTAGCGTAGGACAGGGTAGACTGTTTTTT. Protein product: CASSVGQGRLFF.

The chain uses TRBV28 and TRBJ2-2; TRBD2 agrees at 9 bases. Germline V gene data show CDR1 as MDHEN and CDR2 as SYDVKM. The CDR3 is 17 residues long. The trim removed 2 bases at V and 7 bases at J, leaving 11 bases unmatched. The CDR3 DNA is TGTGCCAGCAGTTTAAGTGTGTCTAGCGGGACCGGCGGGGAGCTGTTTTTT. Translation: CASSLSVSSGTGGELFF.

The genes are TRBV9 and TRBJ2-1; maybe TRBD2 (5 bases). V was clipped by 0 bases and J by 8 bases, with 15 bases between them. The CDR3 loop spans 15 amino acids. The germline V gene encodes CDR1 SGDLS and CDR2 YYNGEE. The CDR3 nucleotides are TGTGCCAGCAGCGTAGCTAGCCTGCAACTCTATGAGCAGTTCTTC. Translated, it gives CASSVASLQLYEQFF.

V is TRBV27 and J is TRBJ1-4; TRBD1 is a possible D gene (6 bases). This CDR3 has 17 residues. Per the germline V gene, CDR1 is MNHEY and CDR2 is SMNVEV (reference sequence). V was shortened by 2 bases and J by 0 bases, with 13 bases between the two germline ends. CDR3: CASSLRQGSATNEKLFF. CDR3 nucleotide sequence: TGTGCCAGCAGTTTAAGGCAGGGGTCCGCAACTAATGAAAAACTGTTTTTT.

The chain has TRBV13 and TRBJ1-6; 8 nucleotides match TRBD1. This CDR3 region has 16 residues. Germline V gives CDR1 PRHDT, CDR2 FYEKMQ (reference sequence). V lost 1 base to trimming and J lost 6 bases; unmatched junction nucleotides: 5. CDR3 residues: CASSLEGQGANSPLHF. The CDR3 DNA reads TGTGCCAGCAGCTTAGAGGGGCAGGGGGCTAATTCACCCCTCCACTTT.

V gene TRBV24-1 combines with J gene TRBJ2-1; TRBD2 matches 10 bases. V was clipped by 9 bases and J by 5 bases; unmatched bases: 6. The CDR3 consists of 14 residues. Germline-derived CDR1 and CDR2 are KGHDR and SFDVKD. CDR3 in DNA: TGTGCCACCGACACCGGGACTAGCGACAATGAGCAGTTCTTC. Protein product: CATDTGTSDNEQFF.

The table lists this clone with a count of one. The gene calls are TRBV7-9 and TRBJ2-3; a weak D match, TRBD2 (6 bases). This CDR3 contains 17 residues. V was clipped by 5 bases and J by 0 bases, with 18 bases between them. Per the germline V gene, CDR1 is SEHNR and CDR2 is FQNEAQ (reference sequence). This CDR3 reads CASSGPRDLSSTDTQYF. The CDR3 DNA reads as TGTGCCAGCAGCGGCCCCCGGGACTTGTCTAGCACAGATACGCAGTATTTT.

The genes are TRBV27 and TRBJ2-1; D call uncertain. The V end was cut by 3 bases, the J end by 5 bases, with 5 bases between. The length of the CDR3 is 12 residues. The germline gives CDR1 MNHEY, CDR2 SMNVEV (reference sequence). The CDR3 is CASSFFNNEQFF. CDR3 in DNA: TGTGCCAGCAGTTTTTTCAACAATGAGCAGTTCTTC.

The DNA of the CDR3 is TGTGCCAGCTCATCCACTAGCGGGAGCACAGATACGCAGTATTTT. Translation: CASSSTSGSTDTQYF. The chain uses TRBV18 and TRBJ2-3, with 9 bases aligning to TRBD2. The germline V gene encodes CDR1 KGHSH and CDR2 LQKENI. Trimming cost V 5 bases and J 0 bases; bases outside gene matches: 3. This CDR3 is built from 15 residues.

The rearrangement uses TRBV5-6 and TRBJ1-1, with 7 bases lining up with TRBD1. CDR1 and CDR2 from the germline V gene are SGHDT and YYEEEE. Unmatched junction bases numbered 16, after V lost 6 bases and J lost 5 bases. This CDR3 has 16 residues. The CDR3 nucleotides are TGTGCCAGCAACAGACAGGGAAGGGTCGCCCGAACTGAAGCTTTCTTT. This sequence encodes CASNRQGRVARTEAFF.

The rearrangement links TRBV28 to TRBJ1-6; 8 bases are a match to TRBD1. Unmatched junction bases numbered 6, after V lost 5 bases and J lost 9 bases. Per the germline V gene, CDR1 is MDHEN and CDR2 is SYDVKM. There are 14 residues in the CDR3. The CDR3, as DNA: TGTGCCAGCAGTCAAGGACAGGGTGTTTCACCCCTCCACTTT. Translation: CASSQGQGVSPLHF.